What follows are 16 T cell receptor beta chains derived from one specimen sequenced in a study of CD8 T cells in Susac syndrome. When the RNA was reverse transcribed, random hexamers were used with an input of roughly 0.45 to 1 ug. TCRdb fed the immunoSEQ multiplex PCR reads into MiXCR, producing one record per CDR3 protein. The table has about 77,000 distinct CDR3 sequences, just over 90% seen once. The sample comprised CD4+ T cells from PBMCs. These receptors originate from a human donor with Susac syndrome.

The chain joins TRBV2 to TRBJ2-5, with D perhaps given as TRBD1 or TRBD2 (6 bases each). Germline V lookup: CDR1 SNHLY, CDR2 FYNNEI. V shed 6 bases and J shed 5 bases, with 16 bases lying between them. This CDR3 has 14 amino acids. The CDR3, as DNA: TGTGCCAGCAGGACAGGAGGGTCAGTGGAGACCCAGTACTTC. This encodes CASRTGGSVETQYF. Using reference TRBV2 and TRBJ2-5 for the parts outside the CDR3, the full variable domain is EPEVTQTPSHQVTQMGQEVILRCVPISNHLYFYWYRQILGQKVEFLVSFYNNEISEKSEIFDDQFSVERPDGSNFTLKIRSTKLEDSAMYFCASRTGGSVETQYFGPGTRLLVL.

The chain links TRBV6-6 to TRBJ2-2; the D is unclear. The CDR3 contains 14 residues. Trimming removed 7 bases at V and 3 bases at J, with 12 bases between. From germline, CDR1 is MNHNY and CDR2 SVGAGI (reference sequence). For the CDR3, the DNA is TGTGCCAGCAATACATTAGGCTACACCGGGGAGCTGTTTTTT. This codes for CASNTLGYTGELFF.

This chain connects TRBV7-9 to TRBJ1-3, with a tentative D call TRBD1 (5 bases). CDR3 length: 18 amino acids. Looked up from germline, CDR1 is SEHNR and CDR2 is FQNEAQ (reference sequence). V lost 0 bases to trimming and J lost 0 bases, with 15 bases between them. This CDR3 reads CASSLAEGPPSSGNTIYF. CDR3 DNA: TGTGCCAGCAGCTTAGCCGAGGGGCCGCCGAGCTCTGGAAACACCATATATTTT.

The rearrangement links TRBV20-1 to TRBJ1-1, with 7 bases identical to TRBD1. The CDR3 covers 16 residues. With 0 bases clipped from V and 4 bases from J, the junction kept 11 bases outside the gene matches. From germline, CDR1 is DFQATT and CDR2 SNEGSKA (reference sequence). The CDR3 bases are TGCAGTGCTAGAGATCTGGGGGACAGTTGGTTCACTGAAGCTTTCTTT. It is translated as CSARDLGDSWFTEAFF.

The genes are TRBV12-3 or TRBV12-4 and TRBJ2-7; no definite D call. The CDR3 extends over 14 amino acids. Trimming stripped 3 bases from V and 2 bases from J, with 11 bases between. CDR3 nucleotide sequence: TGTGCCAGCAGTTTTTCCCGAGCCCCCTACGAGCAGTACTTC. Amino acids: CASSFSRAPYEQYF.

This rearrangement joins TRBV14 to TRBJ2-3; 8 bases agree with TRBD2. The germline V gene has CDR1 SGHDN and CDR2 FVKESK. The ends lost 2 bases at V and 2 bases at J; junction bases unmatched: 3. The CDR3 has 15 amino acids. The CDR3 DNA sequence: TGTGCCAGCAGCCAAAGGACTAGCTTCACAGATACGCAGTATTTT. It codes for CASSQRTSFTDTQYF.

The chain recombines TRBV6-5 with TRBJ2-5; D unresolved. CDR1 MNHEY and CDR2 SVGAGI come from the germline V gene. V lost 8 bases, J lost 8 bases, and 9 bases lay in between. The CDR3 spans 10 residues. The DNA of the CDR3 is TGTGCCAGCGGAATGAGTACCCAGTACTTC. Translating it yields CASGMSTQYF.

The rearrangement uses TRBV7-8 and TRBJ2-3, with D unresolved. V lost 4 bases and J lost 2, with 10 bases in between. The CDR3 spans 14 residues. The germline V gene encodes CDR1 SGHVS and CDR2 FQNEAQ. The CDR3 sequence: CASSSRRFTDTQYF. As DNA, the CDR3 is TGTGCCAGCAGCTCACGCAGGTTCACAGATACGCAGTATTTT. Using reference TRBV7-8 and TRBJ2-3 for the parts outside the CDR3, the full variable domain is GAGVSQSPRYKVAKRGQDVALRCDPISGHVSLFWYQQALGQGPEFLTYFQNEAQLDKSGLPSDRFFAERPEGSVSTLKIQRTQQEDSAVYLCASSSRRFTDTQYFGPGTRLTVL.

This chain connects TRBV20-1 to TRBJ2-7, with a weak D call TRBD1 (5 bases). Germline CDR1 is DFQATT and CDR2 is SNEGSKA (reference sequence). The V and J ends lost 5 bases and 5 bases respectively, with 13 bases between them. The CDR3 has 12 residues. The CDR3 DNA is TGCAGTGCTCCCCGACAGAACGACGAGCAGTACTTC. Encoded protein: CSAPRQNDEQYF.

CDR3 DNA sequence: TGTGCCAGCAGCGCCCGGGTGGGTTCTGGGGCCAACGTCCTGACTTTC. Translated, it gives CASSARVGSGANVLTF. V is TRBV7-2 and J is TRBJ2-6; D uncertain. The CDR3 contains 16 residues. Trimming left V 5 bases short and J 1 base short, with 12 bases between. Germline V CDR1 and CDR2: SGHTA, FQGNSA.

The rearrangement joins TRBV27 to TRBJ2-7; 9 nucleotides line up with TRBD2. CDR3 length: 15 residues. J was trimmed by 6 bases and V by 6 bases; bases with no gene match: 12. The germline gives CDR1 MNHEY, CDR2 SMNVEV (reference sequence). In DNA form, the CDR3 reads TGTGCCAGCAGCACAAGGGAGGGGACTAGCCGCGAGCAGTACTTC. Its protein is CASSTREGTSREQYF.

J is TRBJ2-5 and V is TRBV21-1; the table calls TRBD1, which could not be checked here. TRBV21-1 is a documented pseudogene. This CDR3 has 15 amino acids. CDR3 region: CASSKVEPPCETQYF. As DNA, the CDR3 is TGTGCCAGCAGCAAAGTAGAGCCCCCTTGTGAGACCCAGTACTTC.

V and J are TRBV4-1 and TRBJ2-6; TRBD1 matches at 8 bases. The CDR3 loop spans 19 amino acids. Germline V gives CDR1 MGHRA, CDR2 YSYEKL. The junction had 9 bases not matched to a gene; V was cut back by 2 bases and J by 0 bases. The CDR3 sequence: CASSQPPGQVDSGANVLTF. In DNA form, the CDR3 reads TGCGCCAGCAGCCAACCGCCGGGACAGGTTGACTCTGGGGCCAACGTCCTGACTTTC.

V gene TRBV19 combines with J gene TRBJ2-1; 9 bases are shared with TRBD2. Germline CDR1 and CDR2: LNHDA and SQIVND (reference sequence). There are 16 residues in the CDR3. J gave up 4 bases and V 5 bases, and 9 bases lay outside the gene matches. For the CDR3, the DNA is TGTGCCAGTAGTCCCCAGCGGGGGGCGAGGTACAATGAGCAGTTCTTC. This sequence encodes CASSPQRGARYNEQFF.

The gene calls are TRBV10-3 and TRBJ2-7; D gene unclear. CDR3 length: 11 residues. V lost 5 bases and J 3 bases, leaving 5 bases between the germline ends. Germline V gene lookup returns CDR1 ENHRY and CDR2 SYGVKD. The CDR3 bases are TGTGCCATCAGTAAAGACTACGAGCAGTACTTC. Amino acids: CAISKDYEQYF.

CDR3 loop: CASSLGVPGELFF. The CDR3 coding sequence is TGTGCCAGCAGTTTAGGTGTCCCCGGGGAGCTGTTTTTT. This chain joins TRBV28 and TRBJ2-2; D is ambiguous. This CDR3 contains 13 residues. V was clipped by 2 bases and J by 6 bases, with 7 bases between them. Germline V gene data show CDR1 as MDHEN and CDR2 as SYDVKM.